This T cell receptor beta chain was found in a study of cytomegalovirus exposure and HLA in healthy donors. V lost 2 bases and J lost 0, with 11 bases in between. The CDR3 contains 15 residues. The V gene's germline CDR1 is SGHNT and CDR2 YYREEE (reference sequence). The PCR made use of 60 Vbeta and 13 Jbeta primers. TCRdb's table, derived via immunoSEQ multiplex PCR, lists solely in-frame clones and lacks some. Of 150,000 to 170,000 clones listed, roughly 74% were seen once; the top ten hold 2.8%. The receptor's source is a young man in good health and CMV-seronegative. Input material: PBMCs. The chain combines TRBV5-4 with TRBJ1-2, with no clear D. The CDR3 coding sequence is TGTGCCAGCAGCTTAAGAGGAGCGCCTAACTATGGCTACACCTTC. This translates into CASSLRGAPNYGYTF. Complete variable domain (other parts from reference TRBV5-4 and TRBJ1-2): ETGVTQSPTHLIKTRGQQVTLRCSSQSGHNTVSWYQQALGQGPQFIFQYYREEENGRGNFPPRFSGLQFPNYSSELNVNALELDDSALYLCASSLRGAPNYGYTFGSGTRLTVV.